Here is one T cell receptor (beta chain) with its context. Its antigen is as yet unknown. Produced via immunoSEQ multiplex PCR; TCRdb's table is partial and in-frame only. Of about 230,000 clones in the sample, 50% to 80% were seen once. The CDR3 length is 15 residues. Germline V gene sequence: CDR1 SGDLS, CDR2 YYNGEE. Trimming removed 4 bases at V and 4 bases at J, with 14 bases between. The data originate from a study of shared clonotypes between healthy human individuals. General study points: Among non-shared clonotypes, generation probabilities were lower than among those shared by all four donors. Richness estimates generally favored naive over memory subsets.

The sequence derives from a man in his thirties or forties in good health. The chain carries TRBV9 and TRBJ2-2; D unresolved. Sequenced input: memory CD4+ T cells sorted from blood. The subset: CD45RA-negative fraction. CDR3 region: CASSPRSMGTGELFF. CDR3 sequence (DNA): TGTGCCAGCAGCCCACGTAGTATGGGCACCGGGGAGCTGTTTTTT.